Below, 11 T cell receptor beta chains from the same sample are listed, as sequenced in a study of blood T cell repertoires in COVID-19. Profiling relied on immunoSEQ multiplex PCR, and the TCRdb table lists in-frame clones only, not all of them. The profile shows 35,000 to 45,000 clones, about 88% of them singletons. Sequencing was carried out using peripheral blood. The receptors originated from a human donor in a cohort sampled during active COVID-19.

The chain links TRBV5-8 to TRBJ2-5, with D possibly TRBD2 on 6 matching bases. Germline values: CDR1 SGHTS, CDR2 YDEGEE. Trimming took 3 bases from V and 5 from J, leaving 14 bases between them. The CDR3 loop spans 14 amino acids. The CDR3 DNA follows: TGTGCCAGCAGCTATCCGACTAGTCGGGAGACCCAGTACTTC. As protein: CASSYPTSRETQYF.

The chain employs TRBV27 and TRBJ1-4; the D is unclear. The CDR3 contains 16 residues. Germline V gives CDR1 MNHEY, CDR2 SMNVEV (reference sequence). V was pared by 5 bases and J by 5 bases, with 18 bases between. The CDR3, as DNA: TGTGCCAGCAGTCGGTCCGAGGGTGTTGGGAATGAAAAACTGTTTTTT. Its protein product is CASSRSEGVGNEKLFF.

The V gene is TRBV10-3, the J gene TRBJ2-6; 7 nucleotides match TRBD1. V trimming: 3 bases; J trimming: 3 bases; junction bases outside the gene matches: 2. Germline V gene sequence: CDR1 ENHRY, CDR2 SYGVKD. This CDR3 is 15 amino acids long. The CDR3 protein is CAISDNRGGANVLTF. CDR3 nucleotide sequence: TGTGCCATCAGTGACAACAGGGGTGGGGCCAACGTCCTGACTTTC.

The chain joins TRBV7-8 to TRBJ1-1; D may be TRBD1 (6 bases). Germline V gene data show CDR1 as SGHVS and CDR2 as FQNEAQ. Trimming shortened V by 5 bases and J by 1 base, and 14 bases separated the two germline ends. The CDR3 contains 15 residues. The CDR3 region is CASSVPDRKNTEAFF. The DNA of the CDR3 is TGTGCCAGCAGCGTCCCTGACAGGAAGAACACTGAAGCTTTCTTT.

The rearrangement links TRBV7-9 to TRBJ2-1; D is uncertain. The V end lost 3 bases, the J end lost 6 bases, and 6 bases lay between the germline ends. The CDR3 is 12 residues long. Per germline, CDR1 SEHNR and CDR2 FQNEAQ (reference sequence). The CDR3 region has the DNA TGTGCCAGCAGCTTGACGGGCAATGAGCAGTTCTTC. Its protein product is CASSLTGNEQFF.

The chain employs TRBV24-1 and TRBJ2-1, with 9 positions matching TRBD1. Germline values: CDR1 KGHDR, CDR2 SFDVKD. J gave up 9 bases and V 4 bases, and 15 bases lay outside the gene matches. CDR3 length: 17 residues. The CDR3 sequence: CATSEYSGTGSGGEQFF. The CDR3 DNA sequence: TGTGCCACCAGTGAGTACTCCGGGACAGGGTCCGGGGGTGAGCAGTTCTTC.

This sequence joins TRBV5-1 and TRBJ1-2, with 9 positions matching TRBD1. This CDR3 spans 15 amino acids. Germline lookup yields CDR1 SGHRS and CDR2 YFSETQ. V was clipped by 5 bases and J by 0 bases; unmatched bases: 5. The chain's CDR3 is CASREQGASNYGYTF. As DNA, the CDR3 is TGCGCCAGCAGGGAACAGGGGGCCTCTAACTATGGCTACACCTTC. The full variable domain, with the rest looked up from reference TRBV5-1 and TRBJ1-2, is KAGVTQTPRYLIKTRGQQVTLSCSPISGHRSVSWYQQTPGQGLQFLFEYFSETQRNKGNFPGRFSGRQFSNSRSEMNVSTLELGDSALYLCASREQGASNYGYTFGSGTRLTVV.

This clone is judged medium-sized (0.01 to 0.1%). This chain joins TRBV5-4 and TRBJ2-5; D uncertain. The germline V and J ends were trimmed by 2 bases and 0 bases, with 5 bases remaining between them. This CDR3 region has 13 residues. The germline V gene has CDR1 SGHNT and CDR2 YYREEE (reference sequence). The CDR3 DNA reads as TGTGCCAGCAGCTTTTACAACCAAGAGACCCAGTACTTC. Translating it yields CASSFYNQETQYF.

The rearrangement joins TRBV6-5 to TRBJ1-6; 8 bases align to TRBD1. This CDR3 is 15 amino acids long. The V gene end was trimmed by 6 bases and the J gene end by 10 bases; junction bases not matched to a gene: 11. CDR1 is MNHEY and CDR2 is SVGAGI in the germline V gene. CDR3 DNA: TGTGCCAGCAGGGACTGGGACAGGAACAGCTCACCCCTCCACTTT. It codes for CASRDWDRNSSPLHF.

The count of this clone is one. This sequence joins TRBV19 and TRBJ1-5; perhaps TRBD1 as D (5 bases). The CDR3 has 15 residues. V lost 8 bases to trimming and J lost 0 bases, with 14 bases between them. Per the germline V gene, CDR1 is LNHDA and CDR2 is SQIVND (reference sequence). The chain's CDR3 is CASQTGVNSNQPQHF. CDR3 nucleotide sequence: TGTGCCAGTCAAACAGGAGTCAATAGCAATCAGCCCCAGCATTTT.

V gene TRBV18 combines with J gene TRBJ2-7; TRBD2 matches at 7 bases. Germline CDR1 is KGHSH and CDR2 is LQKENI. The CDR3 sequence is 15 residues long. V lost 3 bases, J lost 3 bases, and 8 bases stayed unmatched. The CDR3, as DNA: TGTGCCAGCTCACCGGGGGACTATCCGAACTACGAGCAGTACTTC. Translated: CASSPGDYPNYEQYF.